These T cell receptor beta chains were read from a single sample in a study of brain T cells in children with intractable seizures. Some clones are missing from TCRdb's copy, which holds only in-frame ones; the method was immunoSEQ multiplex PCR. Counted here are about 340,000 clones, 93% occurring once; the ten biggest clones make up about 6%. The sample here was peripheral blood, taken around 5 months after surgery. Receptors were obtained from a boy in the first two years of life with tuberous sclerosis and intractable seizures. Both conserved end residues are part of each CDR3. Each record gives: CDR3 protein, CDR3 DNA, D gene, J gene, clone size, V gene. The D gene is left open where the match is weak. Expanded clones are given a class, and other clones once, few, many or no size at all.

CDR3: CAWSALAGGTYEQYF
DNA: TGTGCCTGGAGTGCCCTAGCGGGGGGAACCTACGAGCAGTACTTC
D: TRBD2
J: TRBJ2-7
size: .
V: TRBV30

CDR3: CASSPGNGVNGYTF
DNA: TGTGCCAGCAGCCCCGGGAACGGGGTTAATGGCTACACCTTC
D: .
J: TRBJ1-2
size: .
V: TRBV7-6

CDR3: CASSPDRDNYGYTF
DNA: TGCGCCAGCAGCCCCGACAGGGACAACTATGGCTACACCTTC
D: TRBD1
J: TRBJ1-2
size: .
V: TRBV5-1

CDR3: CASSPLQAGFGELFF
DNA: TGTGCCAGCAGCCCTTTACAAGCGGGGTTCGGGGAGCTGTTTTTT
D: TRBD2
J: TRBJ2-2
size: .
V: TRBV3-1/TRBV3-2

CDR3: CASSSSPGTGVINEKLFF
DNA: TGCGCCAGCAGCTCATCCCCTGGGACAGGGGTTATTAATGAAAAACTGTTTTTT
D: TRBD1
J: TRBJ1-4
size: .
V: TRBV5-1

CDR3: CASSLTGTTKNIQYF
DNA: TGTGCCAGCAGCCTTACCGGGACAACCAAAAACATTCAGTACTTC
D: .
J: TRBJ2-4
size: .
V: TRBV7-3

CDR3: CASSLEGLTYEQYF
DNA: TGCGCCAGCAGCTTGGAGGGACTCACCTACGAGCAGTACTTC
D: .
J: TRBJ2-7
size: .
V: TRBV5-1

CDR3: CASSLVVRGQILSEQYF
DNA: TGCGCCAGCAGCTTGGTCGTGCGGGGACAAATCCTCTCCGAGCAGTACTTC
D: .
J: TRBJ2-7
size: .
V: TRBV5-1

CDR3: CASSPNWSSGYGNEQFF
DNA: TGTGCCAGCAGCCCAAATTGGTCTAGCGGCTACGGGAATGAGCAGTTCTTC
D: TRBD2
J: TRBJ2-1
size: .
V: TRBV13

CDR3: CSASQWVSGVNSYNEQFF
DNA: TGCAGTGCTAGTCAGTGGGTAAGCGGGGTGAACTCCTACAATGAGCAGTTCTTC
D: TRBD2
J: TRBJ2-1
size: .
V: TRBV20-1

CDR3: CAWSGQSGGEKLFF
DNA: TGTGCCTGGAGTGGACAGTCAGGAGGTGAAAAACTGTTTTTT
D: .
J: TRBJ1-4
size: .
V: TRBV30

CDR3: CASSSSLQGNGYTF
DNA: TGTGCCAGCAGTTCCTCCTTACAGGGAAATGGCTACACCTTC
D: .
J: TRBJ1-2
size: .
V: TRBV27

CDR3: CASSTLSGSFHEQYF
DNA: TGTGCCAGCAGTACCTTGAGCGGGAGTTTTCACGAGCAGTACTTC
D: TRBD2
J: TRBJ2-7
size: .
V: TRBV6-5

CDR3: CASSGGGADTQYF
DNA: TGTGCCAGTAGCGGGGGAGGGGCAGATACGCAGTATTTT
D: TRBD2
J: TRBJ2-3
size: .
V: TRBV19

CDR3: CASSPSTSGSYNEQFF
DNA: TGTGCCAGCTCACCGTCGACTAGCGGCTCCTACAATGAGCAGTTCTTC
D: TRBD2
J: TRBJ2-1
size: .
V: TRBV18

CDR3: CASSLGGGSNQPQHF
DNA: TGTGCCAGCAGCCTGGGGGGGGGTAGCAATCAGCCCCAGCATTTT
D: .
J: TRBJ1-5
size: few
V: TRBV4-2

CDR3: CASSSVGQPQHF
DNA: TGTGCCAGCAGCTCGGTGGGACAGCCCCAGCATTTT
D: .
J: TRBJ1-5
size: once
V: TRBV11-2

CDR3: CASGLDWSYEQYF
DNA: TGTGCCAGCGGATTGGACTGGAGCTACGAGCAGTACTTC
D: .
J: TRBJ2-7
size: .
V: TRBV28

CDR3: CASSLEGRPLADTQYF
DNA: TGCGCCAGCAGCTTGGAGGGACGCCCCCTGGCAGATACGCAGTATTTT
D: .
J: TRBJ2-3
size: .
V: TRBV5-1

CDR3: CASSRGPDTQYF
DNA: TGTGCCAGCAGTCGGGGGCCAGATACGCAGTATTTT
D: .
J: TRBJ2-3
size: .
V: TRBV6-5

CDR3: CASSWGVSREPYEQYF
DNA: TGTGCCAGCAGTTGGGGAGTTTCCAGGGAGCCCTACGAGCAGTACTTC
D: .
J: TRBJ2-7
size: .
V: TRBV28

CDR3: CASSERFSNQPQHF
DNA: TGTGCCAGCAGTGAAAGGTTTAGCAATCAGCCCCAGCATTTT
D: .
J: TRBJ1-5
size: .
V: TRBV2

CDR3: CASSSTSGVKGEQFF
DNA: TGTGCCAGCAGCTCGACTAGCGGGGTTAAGGGTGAGCAGTTCTTC
D: TRBD2
J: TRBJ2-1
size: .
V: TRBV7-9

CDR3: CASSLQRTGPYEQYF
DNA: TGTGCCAGCAGTTTACAAAGGACAGGCCCCTACGAGCAGTACTTC
D: TRBD1
J: TRBJ2-7
size: .
V: TRBV28

CDR3: CASSQEGGSGANVLTF
DNA: TGTGCCAGCAGCCAAGAAGGGGGCTCTGGGGCCAACGTCCTGACTTTC
D: .
J: TRBJ2-6
size: .
V: TRBV4-2

CDR3: CASRLAGGNEQFF
DNA: TGTGCCAGCAGACTAGCGGGAGGCAATGAGCAGTTCTTC
D: TRBD2
J: TRBJ2-1
size: .
V: TRBV11-2

CDR3: CAWTSGNSYNEQFF
DNA: TGTGCCTGGACATCGGGGAACTCCTACAATGAGCAGTTCTTC
D: .
J: TRBJ2-1
size: .
V: TRBV30

CDR3: CASSYDAIQYF
DNA: TGTGCCAGCAGTTACGATGCCATTCAGTACTTC
D: .
J: TRBJ2-4
size: .
V: TRBV6-5

CDR3: CASSQWGQAGNQPQHF
DNA: TGCGCCAGCAGCCAATGGGGACAGGCGGGCAATCAGCCCCAGCATTTT
D: TRBD1
J: TRBJ1-5
size: .
V: TRBV4-1

CDR3: CASSLESGFGEQYF
DNA: TGTGCCAGCAGCTTGGAATCCGGGTTTGGCGAGCAGTACTTC
D: .
J: TRBJ2-7
size: .
V: TRBV5-8

CDR3: CAISGNSGSPNTEAFF
DNA: TGTGCCATCAGTGGGAACAGCGGTTCTCCGAACACTGAAGCTTTCTTT
D: .
J: TRBJ1-1
size: .
V: TRBV10-3

CDR3: CASSWDRGYGYTF
DNA: TGTGCCAGCAGCTGGGACAGGGGGTATGGCTACACCTTC
D: TRBD1
J: TRBJ1-2
size: .
V: TRBV5-6

CDR3: CATSDPGGANPFQQYF
DNA: TGTGCCACCAGTGACCCAGGGGGCGCGAACCCGTTCCAGCAGTACTTC
D: TRBD1
J: TRBJ2-7
size: .
V: TRBV24-1

CDR3: CASSPGGTEAFF
DNA: TGTGCCAGCAGCCCAGGGGGAACTGAAGCTTTCTTT
D: TRBD1
J: TRBJ1-1
size: .
V: TRBV13

CDR3: CASSQEENLYGAFF
DNA: TGTGCCAGCAGCCAAGAGGAGAACCTTTATGGGGCTTTCTTT
D: .
J: TRBJ1-1
size: .
V: TRBV3-1/TRBV3-2

CDR3: CASSVGALAGGPSETQYF
DNA: TGTGCCAGCAGCGTAGGGGCTCTAGCGGGAGGGCCTTCGGAGACCCAGTACTTC
D: TRBD2
J: TRBJ2-5
size: .
V: TRBV9

CDR3: CASRDEYNSPLHF
DNA: TGTGCCAGCAGGGACGAGTATAATTCACCCCTCCACTTT
D: .
J: TRBJ1-6
size: few
V: TRBV2

CDR3: CASSSREVETQYF
DNA: TGTGCCAGCAGCTCGCGGGAGGTGGAGACCCAGTACTTC
D: TRBD2
J: TRBJ2-5
size: .
V: TRBV5-4

CDR3: CASSPRTSGGSVVSYNEQFF
DNA: TGTGCCAGCAGCCCCCGGACTAGCGGGGGGTCGGTTGTCTCCTACAATGAGCAGTTCTTC
D: TRBD2
J: TRBJ2-1
size: .
V: TRBV9

CDR3: CASSLGTGYGYTF
DNA: TGTGCCAGCAGTTTAGGGACAGGGTATGGCTACACCTTC
D: TRBD1
J: TRBJ1-2
size: .
V: TRBV27

CDR3: CASSIAAGSGAEAFF
DNA: TGTGCCAGTAGTATAGCGGCGGGATCCGGGGCTGAAGCTTTCTTT
D: .
J: TRBJ1-1
size: .
V: TRBV19

CDR3: CASSPGEGNTIYF
DNA: TGTGCCAGCAGCCCCGGGGAAGGAAACACCATATATTTT
D: .
J: TRBJ1-3
size: once
V: TRBV27

CDR3: CASSATSGIPYEQYF
DNA: TGTGCCAGCAGCGCCACTAGCGGAATTCCCTACGAGCAGTACTTC
D: TRBD2
J: TRBJ2-7
size: .
V: TRBV9

CDR3: CASSELPDTEAFF
DNA: TGTGCCAGCAGTGAATTACCAGACACTGAAGCTTTCTTT
D: .
J: TRBJ1-1
size: .
V: TRBV6-1

CDR3: CASSTSGGPTRTDTQYF
DNA: TGTGCCAGCAGCACTAGCGGGGGGCCAACTCGCACAGATACGCAGTATTTT
D: .
J: TRBJ2-3
size: .
V: TRBV21-1

CDR3: CASRAGQARSDTQYF
DNA: TGTGCCAGCAGGGCCGGACAGGCCCGGTCAGATACGCAGTATTTT
D: TRBD1
J: TRBJ2-3
size: .
V: TRBV25-1

CDR3: CARSTDRGNTEAFF
DNA: TGTGCCAGAAGCACGGACAGGGGTAACACTGAAGCTTTCTTT
D: TRBD1
J: TRBJ1-1
size: .
V: TRBV5-3

CDR3: CASSPRTAGSSYNEQFF
DNA: TGTGCCAGCTCACCACGTACGGCGGGAAGCTCCTACAATGAGCAGTTCTTC
D: .
J: TRBJ2-1
size: .
V: TRBV18

CDR3: CASSLTSRGEQYF
DNA: TGTGCCAGCAGTTTAACGTCCAGGGGGGAGCAGTACTTC
D: TRBD1
J: TRBJ2-7
size: .
V: TRBV12-3/TRBV12-4

CDR3: CASSLAAGPTYEQYF
DNA: TGTGCCAGCAGCTTAGCTGCCGGGCCCACCTACGAGCAGTACTTC
D: .
J: TRBJ2-7
size: .
V: TRBV7-2

CDR3: CASSVEGPSSPLHF
DNA: TGTGCCAGCAGCGTAGAGGGCCCCAGTTCACCCCTCCACTTT
D: .
J: TRBJ1-6
size: .
V: TRBV9